The 32 T cell receptor beta chains below were found in one sample sequenced in a study of shared clonotypes between healthy human individuals. Assay used: immunoSEQ multiplex PCR; TCRdb lists only in-frame clones, some missing. Among 2,500,000 or so clones listed, just over 90% were seen once. Material: naive CD4+ T cells sorted from blood. The sample's subset: CD45RA+ positively selected. Receptors originate from a man between 18 and 35 years old in good health.

The chain is built from TRBV19 and TRBJ2-2; possibly TRBD2 for D (6 bases). Germline loops: CDR1 LNHDA, CDR2 SQIVND (reference sequence). V gave up 5 bases and J gave up 9 bases, with 22 bases separating them. The CDR3 contains 16 residues. The DNA of the CDR3 is TGTGCCAGTAGTTCCCGGTCCGCGGGGCCAAGCCGGGAGCTGTTTTTT. Amino acids: CASSSRSAGPSRELFF.

The V and J genes are TRBV7-2 and TRBJ1-2; D is uncertain. Trimming stripped 1 base from V and 7 bases from J, with 19 bases between. From germline, CDR1 is SGHTA and CDR2 FQGNSA. The CDR3 extends over 16 amino acids. CDR3 sequence reads: CASSLGPLGRSAGYTF. The CDR3 region has the DNA TGTGCCAGCAGCTTAGGGCCCCTGGGTAGGTCTGCTGGCTACACCTTC.

This chain joins TRBV6-6 and TRBJ2-1, with a weak D call TRBD1 (6 bases). The ends were cut back, 2 bases at V and 10 bases at J, with 9 bases in the middle. The CDR3 sequence is 12 residues long. Looked up from germline, CDR1 is MNHNY and CDR2 is SVGAGI (reference sequence). CDR3 in amino acids: CASSYTGTEQFF. The CDR3 bases are TGTGCCAGCAGTTACACTGGGACAGAGCAGTTCTTC.

This rearrangement joins TRBV9 to TRBJ2-5; 7 bases match TRBD2. Trimming removed 3 bases from V and 3 bases from J; junction bases left unmatched: 2. The CDR3 length is 13 residues. The germline gives CDR1 SGDLS, CDR2 YYNGEE. Written as DNA, the CDR3 is TGTGCCAGCAGCGCCAGCGGGAAAGAGACCCAGTACTTC. Its protein product is CASSASGKETQYF.

The chain recombines TRBV6-1 with TRBJ2-7; D remains ambiguous. The V end lost 7 bases, the J end lost 2 bases, and 9 bases lay between the germline ends. This CDR3 has 12 amino acids. The germline CDR1 and CDR2 sequences are MNHNS and SASEGT. The CDR3 DNA follows: TGTGCCAGCACGCCCACAACCTACGAGCAGTACTTC. It yields the protein CASTPTTYEQYF.

V gene TRBV6-6 combines with J gene TRBJ1-4; 10 positions match TRBD1. CDR3 length: 14 residues. J lost 4 bases, V lost 8 bases, and 4 bases had no gene match. In germline, CDR1 is MNHNY, CDR2 SVGAGI (reference sequence). The CDR3 DNA reads TGTGCCAGCCGGACAGGGGGGATTAATGAAAAACTGTTTTTT. Translating gives CASRTGGINEKLFF.

This chain joins TRBV4-3 and TRBJ2-4; no definite D call. CDR1 and CDR2 (germline): LGHNA, YSLEER. Trimming removed 3 bases at V and 8 bases at J, with 5 bases between. The CDR3 totals 11 residues. In DNA, the CDR3 is TGCGCCAGCAGCCACTTGGACATTCAGTACTTC. This sequence encodes CASSHLDIQYF.

The V call is TRBV2, the J call TRBJ1-2, with no clear D. This CDR3 is 13 amino acids long. Trimming stripped 4 bases from V and 4 bases from J, with 10 bases between. Per germline, CDR1 SNHLY and CDR2 FYNNEI. This CDR3 is CASSAAGTYGYTF. The DNA for the CDR3 is TGTGCCAGCAGTGCGGCAGGAACCTATGGCTACACCTTC.

The chain is built from TRBV7-8 and TRBJ1-2; no clear D. V was pared by 2 bases and J by 6 bases, with 7 bases between. Germline V lookup: CDR1 SGHVS, CDR2 FQNEAQ. The CDR3 loop spans 12 amino acids. The CDR3 spells CASSLRGDGYTF. DNA of the CDR3: TGTGCCAGCAGCTTAAGAGGTGATGGCTACACCTTC.

The rearrangement links TRBV7-9 to TRBJ2-6; 10 bases fit TRBD1. The J segment lost 2 bases and the V segment lost 0 bases, leaving 7 bases of the junction unmatched. Germline V gene sequence: CDR1 SEHNR, CDR2 FQNEAQ (reference sequence). This CDR3 spans 19 amino acids. DNA of the CDR3: TGTGCCAGCAGCTTAGCGCTCGGGGACAGGGGCCCTGGGGCCAACGTCCTGACTTTC. Its protein product is CASSLALGDRGPGANVLTF.

CDR3 region: CASSLLAAEAYEQYF. CDR3 sequence (DNA): TGCGCCAGCAGCTTGTTAGCTGCAGAAGCCTACGAGCAGTACTTC. J is TRBJ2-7 and V is TRBV5-1; D unclear. This CDR3 region has 15 residues. Trimming took 1 base from V and 2 from J, leaving 13 bases between them. Per the germline V gene, CDR1 is SGHRS and CDR2 is YFSETQ.

About this clone: Other DNA sequences in the sample encode the same CDR3. The V call is TRBV19, the J call TRBJ1-5; 7 positions match TRBD1. Looked up from germline, CDR1 is LNHDA and CDR2 is SQIVND (reference sequence). This CDR3 has 15 residues. Losses at the gene ends were 1 base for V and 4 bases for J; bases not matched to a gene: 4. The CDR3 region is CASSIGTGVNQPQHF. The DNA for the CDR3 is TGTGCCAGTAGTATAGGCACAGGGGTTAATCAGCCCCAGCATTTT.

The gene calls are TRBV6-4 and TRBJ2-2; D gene uncertain. Germline CDR1 and CDR2: MRHNA and SNTAGT. The V and J ends lost 3 bases and 8 bases respectively, with 1 base between them. The length of the CDR3 is 10 residues. The CDR3 here is CASSEGELFF. The CDR3 region has the DNA TGTGCCAGCAGTGAAGGGGAGCTGTTTTTT.

This sequence joins TRBV2 and TRBJ2-2; no reliable D call. V lost 7 bases to trimming and J lost 6 bases, with 12 bases between them. The CDR3 contains 13 residues. Germline CDR1 and CDR2: SNHLY and FYNNEI. The CDR3 spells CASTSRVPGELFF. CDR3 sequence (DNA): TGTGCCAGCACTAGTCGGGTTCCCGGGGAGCTGTTTTTT.

The CDR3 sequence is CASYFGTGSGEQYF. CDR3 DNA sequence: TGTGCCAGCTATTTCGGGACAGGGTCCGGCGAGCAGTACTTC. The chain recombines TRBV6-1 with TRBJ2-7, with 9 positions matching TRBD1. After removal of 8 bases from V and 6 bases from J, the junction contained 11 bases not matched to a gene. Germline CDR1 is MNHNS and CDR2 is SASEGT. CDR3 size: 14 residues.

V usage is TRBV10-3 and J usage is TRBJ2-3, with 11 bases lining up with TRBD2. V gave up 8 bases and J gave up 4 bases; unmatched junction bases: 5. Germline CDR1 is ENHRY and CDR2 is SYGVKD. There are 14 residues in the CDR3. The CDR3 sequence is CAIRSGLAADTQYF. The CDR3 region has the DNA TGTGCCATCCGCTCGGGACTAGCGGCAGATACGCAGTATTTT.

The CDR3 here is CAISDQTAANYGYTF. The CDR3 coding sequence is TGTGCCATCAGTGATCAAACAGCTGCTAACTATGGCTACACCTTC. The gene calls are TRBV10-3 and TRBJ1-2; D is uncertain. This CDR3 is 15 amino acids long. Trimming shortened V by 3 bases and J by 0 bases, and 11 bases separated the two germline ends. CDR1 is ENHRY, CDR2 SYGVKD, per germline.

V is TRBV18 and J is TRBJ2-2; D remains ambiguous. Germline V gene lookup returns CDR1 KGHSH and CDR2 LQKENI. The CDR3 is made up of 16 amino acids. Trimming cost V 1 base and J 4 bases, with 13 bases left between them. The CDR3 DNA reads as TGTGCCAGCTCACCACAGGGCTTTGGCGGCACCGGGGAGCTGTTTTTT. Amino acids: CASSPQGFGGTGELFF.

The gene calls are TRBV7-2 and TRBJ2-1; D uncertain. This CDR3 is built from 14 residues. V gave up 1 base and J gave up 6 bases, with 10 bases separating them. Germline loops: CDR1 SGHTA, CDR2 FQGNSA. The CDR3 nucleotides are TGTGCCAGCAGCTTAGACGGAGCCGGCAATGAGCAGTTCTTC. The encoded protein is CASSLDGAGNEQFF. Drawing the rest from reference TRBV7-2 and TRBJ2-1, the complete variable domain is GAGVSQSPSNKVTEKGKDVELRCDPISGHTALYWYRQSLGQGLEFLIYFQGNSAPDKSGLPSDRFSAERTGGSVSTLTIQRTQQEDSAVYLCASSLDGAGNEQFFGPGTRLTVL.

This clone was detected only once. The chain recombines TRBV10-3 with TRBJ2-5; a weak D match, TRBD2 (6 bases). The V gene lost 11 bases and the J gene lost 5 bases, with 18 bases spanning the gap. The CDR3 consists of 13 residues. Per the germline V gene, CDR1 is ENHRY and CDR2 is SYGVKD. CDR3 coding DNA: TGTGCCGTCCGAGGAGGGCTAGGTGAGACCCAGTACTTC. It specifies CAVRGGLGETQYF.

The V and J genes are TRBV19 and TRBJ1-4; tentatively, D is TRBD1 (5 bases). Trimming took off 2 bases at V and 8 bases at J, with 15 bases between the two ends. This CDR3 comprises 15 residues. The germline CDR1 and CDR2 sequences are LNHDA and SQIVND (reference sequence). CDR3 residues: CASSILAGSGEKLFF. CDR3 coding DNA: TGTGCCAGTAGTATATTGGCAGGGTCGGGCGAAAAACTGTTTTTT. The full variable domain, in which reference TRBV19 and TRBJ1-4 provide the parts outside the CDR3, is DGGITQSPKYLFRKEGQNVTLSCEQNLNHDAMYWYRQDPGQGLRLIYYSQIVNDFQKGDIAEGYSVSREKKESFPLTVTSAQKNPTAFYLCASSILAGSGEKLFFGSGTQLSVL.

This chain connects TRBV11-2 to TRBJ2-2; 7 positions agree with TRBD2. CDR1 is SGHAT and CDR2 is FQNNGV in the germline V gene. CDR3 length: 15 amino acids. The junction had 9 bases not matched to a gene; V was cut back by 7 bases and J by 4 bases. The CDR3 bases are TGTGCCAGCATCCCGGGGGGAAGTGGCACCGGGGAGCTGTTTTTT. Its protein product is CASIPGGSGTGELFF.

The rearrangement links TRBV6-5 to TRBJ2-3, with 8 bases aligning to TRBD2. This CDR3 is built from 15 residues. Germline CDR1 is MNHEY and CDR2 is SVGAGI. Trimming at V came to 6 bases and at J to 3 bases, leaving 8 bases not matched to a gene. CDR3 DNA sequence: TGTGCCAGCAGCTCGGGGGGCGGGGGGACAGATACGCAGTATTTT. This gives the protein CASSSGGGGTDTQYF.

This chain connects TRBV30 to TRBJ2-5; tentatively, D is TRBD1 (5 bases). The J call may be incorrect, as the DNA end agrees better with TRBJ2-7. Per germline, CDR1 GTSNPN and CDR2 SVGIG (reference sequence). The CDR3 runs 14 residues. CDR3 residues: CAWSGQRLAYEQYF. CDR3 in DNA: TGTGCCTGGAGTGGACAGCGTTTAGCCTACGAGCAGTACTTC.

In this sample, this clone turned up a few times. The J gene is TRBJ1-1, the V gene TRBV30, with 7 bases that match TRBD1. J gave up 4 bases and V 2 bases, and 7 bases lay outside the gene matches. Germline CDR1 is GTSNPN and CDR2 is SVGIG (reference sequence). CDR3 length equals 14 residues. CDR3 sequence reads: CAWSFQGVVTEAFF. The CDR3 region has the DNA TGTGCCTGGAGTTTTCAGGGGGTGGTCACTGAAGCTTTCTTT.

The table lists this clone with a count of one. J is TRBJ1-2 and V is TRBV2, with 8 bases identical to TRBD1. Germline loops: CDR1 SNHLY, CDR2 FYNNEI. The V and J ends lost 6 bases and 1 base, in that order; junction bases with no gene match: 4. This CDR3 is 14 amino acids long. The CDR3 DNA reads as TGTGCCAGCAGCCGGGACAGGATTAACTATGGCTACACCTTC. As protein: CASSRDRINYGYTF.

J is TRBJ2-5 and V is TRBV7-8; 10 bases fit TRBD2. Losses at the gene ends were 5 bases for V and 9 bases for J; bases not matched to a gene: 12. This CDR3 has 15 residues. Germline assignment: CDR1 SGHVS and CDR2 FQNEAQ. DNA of the CDR3: TGTGCCAGCAGCCCCCAGGGACTAGCGAACACCCCCCAGTACTTC. Its protein is CASSPQGLANTPQYF.

V is TRBV28 and J is TRBJ2-7, with TRBD2 matching over 9 bases. Unmatched junction bases numbered 8, after V lost 10 bases and J lost 4 bases. Germline-derived CDR1 and CDR2 are MDHEN and SYDVKM. The CDR3 covers 13 residues. CDR3 sequence reads: CATGLAGLYEQYF. The CDR3 DNA is TGTGCCACCGGGCTAGCGGGGCTGTACGAGCAGTACTTC. The variable domain in full, completed from reference TRBV28 and TRBJ2-7, reads DVKVTQSSRYLVKRTGEKVFLECVQDMDHENMFWYRQDPGLGLRLIYFSYDVKMKEKGDIPEGYSVSREKKERFSLILESASTNQTSMYLCATGLAGLYEQYFGPGTRLTVT.

Points on this clone: The sample contains more than one DNA sequence encoding this CDR3. The J gene is TRBJ1-4, the V gene TRBV4-1; D not certain. The CDR3 has 13 residues. With 2 bases removed from V and 8 bases from J, the gap between germline ends came to 9 bases. Per the germline V gene, CDR1 is MGHRA and CDR2 is YSYEKL. The chain's CDR3 is CASSQTLGEKLFF. In nucleotides, the CDR3 is TGCGCCAGCAGCCAAACACTTGGGGAAAAACTGTTTTTT.

A few counts support this clone. The gene calls are TRBV5-1 and TRBJ2-7; D perhaps matches TRBD1 (5 bases). The CDR3 spans 14 residues. Germline V CDR1 and CDR2: SGHRS, YFSETQ. V was pared by 0 bases and J by 0 bases, with 7 bases between. CDR3 loop: CASSLDRYSYEQYF. The CDR3 nucleotides read TGCGCCAGCAGCTTGGACAGGTACTCCTACGAGCAGTACTTC.

This clone was recorded once. The chain carries TRBV6-6 and TRBJ1-2; TRBD1 matches at 9 bases. CDR3 length: 15 residues. V dropped 5 bases and J dropped 0; count of bases not matched to a gene: 4. Germline V gives CDR1 MNHNY, CDR2 SVGAGI (reference sequence). The CDR3 DNA sequence: TGTGCCAGCAGTAGTCGACAGGGGGCTAACTATGGCTACACCTTC. This codes for CASSSRQGANYGYTF.

This chain uses TRBV2 with TRBJ2-3; D is ambiguous. V lost 5 bases and J 3 bases, leaving 6 bases between the germline ends. Germline CDR1 reads SNHLY; CDR2 reads FYNNEI. CDR3 size: 12 residues. The CDR3 loop is CASSWGTDTQYF. As DNA, the CDR3 is TGTGCCAGCAGTTGGGGTACAGATACGCAGTATTTT.